Each of the 30 T cell receptor beta chains below was sequenced from the same sample in a study of shared clonotypes between healthy human individuals. Measured with immunoSEQ multiplex PCR; TCRdb has only the in-frame clones, and not every one. Here the sample spans roughly 1,500,000 clones, around 98% being singletons. Sequenced sample: naive CD4+ T cells sorted from blood. Indicated subset: CD45RA+ positively selected. The origin of the receptors is a man aged 30 to 45 in good health.

This clone was seen only once. The chain has TRBV10-3 and TRBJ2-1, with 10 bases matching TRBD2. This CDR3 is 17 amino acids long. V trimming: 3 bases; J trimming: 3 bases; junction bases outside the gene matches: 8. Germline CDR1 and CDR2: ENHRY and SYGVKD. The CDR3: CAISDPGLASNYNEQFF. The CDR3 nucleotides read TGTGCCATCAGTGACCCGGGACTAGCGTCGAACTACAATGAGCAGTTCTTC.

The V gene is TRBV7-3, the J gene TRBJ2-2, with D perhaps TRBD1 (6 bases). The CDR3 contains 16 residues. CDR1 and CDR2 (germline): SGHTA, FQGTGA. Trimming removed 3 bases from V and 4 bases from J, with 15 bases in between. For the CDR3, the DNA is TGTGCCAGCAGCTTTAGGCAGGGGACGGGCACCGGGGAGCTGTTTTTT. Amino acid sequence: CASSFRQGTGTGELFF. Looking up the rest from reference TRBV7-3 and TRBJ2-2 gives the full variable domain: GAGVSQTPSNKVTEKGKYVELRCDPISGHTALYWYRQSLGQGPEFLIYFQGTGAADDSGLPNDRFFAVRPEGSVSTLKIQRTERGDSAVYLCASSFRQGTGTGELFFGEGSRLTVL.

This chain connects TRBV5-6 to TRBJ2-7, with TRBD2 identical over 15 bases. Germline V CDR1 and CDR2: SGHDT, YYEEEE. The CDR3 is made up of 15 amino acids. V gave up 5 bases and J gave up 2 bases; unmatched junction bases: 2. The DNA for the CDR3 is TGTGCCAGCAGGGGACTAGCGGGGGGAGCCTACGAGCAGTACTTC. It is translated as CASRGLAGGAYEQYF.

The chain carries TRBV4-3 and TRBJ2-1, with D unclear. The germline V gene encodes CDR1 LGHNA and CDR2 YSLEER. The CDR3 has 13 amino acids. The germline V and J ends were trimmed by 4 bases and 7 bases, with 11 bases remaining between them. CDR3 in DNA: TGCGCCAGCAGCCTTCGGGTAAGAAATGAGCAGTTCTTC. This codes for CASSLRVRNEQFF.

The chain recombines TRBV6-5 with TRBJ1-5; tentatively, D is TRBD1 (5 bases). The CDR3 is 15 residues long. V lost 8 bases and J 4 bases, leaving 18 bases between the germline ends. Per the germline V gene, CDR1 is MNHEY and CDR2 is SVGAGI. The CDR3 nucleotides are TGTGCCAGCCAAAATAGGGGAGGGGCGAATCAGCCCCAGCATTTT. It yields the protein CASQNRGGANQPQHF.

V and J are TRBV6-5 and TRBJ1-1; perhaps TRBD1 as D (5 bases). The germline gives CDR1 MNHEY, CDR2 SVGAGI. The ends were cut back, 1 base at V and 1 base at J, with 10 bases in the middle. The CDR3 has 15 residues. DNA of the CDR3: TGTGCCAGCAGTTACTTCGGGGCGAAGAACACTGAAGCTTTCTTT. Amino acids: CASSYFGAKNTEAFF.

V is TRBV2 and J is TRBJ2-5; TRBD1 might be the D (5 bases). V was trimmed by 5 bases and J by 2 bases, leaving 12 bases between them. The CDR3 is 14 residues long. The germline gives CDR1 SNHLY, CDR2 FYNNEI. The CDR3, as DNA: TGTGCCAGCAGTCAACAGCCAGGGCAAGAGACCCAGTACTTC. Its protein product is CASSQQPGQETQYF.

The rearrangement joins TRBV7-9 to TRBJ1-2; D is possibly TRBD1 (5 bases). The CDR3 totals 14 residues. Trimming took off 5 bases at V and 7 bases at J, with 17 bases between the two ends. Germline CDR1 SEHNR, CDR2 FQNEAQ (reference sequence). The CDR3 bases are TGTGCCAGCAGCCGTTGGGACCCGAGCCTTGGCTACACCTTC. It specifies CASSRWDPSLGYTF.

CDR3 nucleotides: TGTGCCAGCAGCGCCCCAGGGGACTCCCCTATGAACAATGAGCAGTTCTTC. Residues: CASSAPGDSPMNNEQFF. The rearrangement uses TRBV9 and TRBJ2-1, with D tentatively TRBD1 or TRBD2 (6 bases each). CDR1 SGDLS and CDR2 YYNGEE come from the germline V gene. The CDR3 totals 17 residues. Deletions cut 3 bases from V and 5 bases from J, with 21 bases between.

This clone came up once. The CDR3 DNA follows: TGTGCCAGCAGCTCAACCGGGCCATCCGGCGAGCAGTACTTC. It codes for CASSSTGPSGEQYF. The chain joins TRBV6-6 to TRBJ2-7; D is unresolved. The V end lost 6 bases, the J end lost 6 bases, and 18 bases lay between the germline ends. Per germline, CDR1 MNHNY and CDR2 SVGAGI (reference sequence). The CDR3 extends over 14 amino acids.

The rearrangement links TRBV7-3 to TRBJ2-1; 13 bases match TRBD2. CDR1 and CDR2 from the germline V gene are SGHTA and FQGTGA. V lost 5 bases to trimming and J lost 8 bases; unmatched junction nucleotides: 15. CDR3 size: 18 residues. In nucleotides, the CDR3 is TGTGCCAGCAGCCCGGGACTAGCGGGGACCGGGTGGGGCCATGAGCAGTTCTTC. Translating gives CASSPGLAGTGWGHEQFF.

The V and J genes are TRBV30 and TRBJ2-5; D is unresolved. The CDR3 has 12 residues. Germline V gene lookup returns CDR1 GTSNPN and CDR2 SVGIG (reference sequence). V lost 2 bases, J lost 11 bases, and 15 bases lay in between. CDR3 protein: CAWSTAVGEQYF. The CDR3 DNA reads TGTGCCTGGAGTACGGCCGTGGGTGAGCAGTACTTC.

The chain combines TRBV29-1 with TRBJ2-7; D uncertain. CDR1 is SQVTM and CDR2 is ANQGSEA in the germline V gene. V lost 4 bases and J 1 base, leaving 11 bases between the germline ends. The CDR3 has 13 amino acids. This CDR3 is CSVAGQFSYEQYF. For the CDR3, the DNA is TGCAGCGTTGCGGGTCAGTTTTCCTACGAGCAGTACTTC.

V and J are TRBV9 and TRBJ1-3; a possible D gene is TRBD1 (5 bases). CDR3 length equals 13 residues. Deletions cut 7 bases from V and 2 bases from J, with 10 bases between. The germline V gene has CDR1 SGDLS and CDR2 YYNGEE. The CDR3 DNA reads as TGTGCCAGCGGGGGGACTGCTGGAAACACCATATATTTT. Protein product: CASGGTAGNTIYF.

This sequence joins TRBV6-5 and TRBJ1-2; D not certain. CDR3 length: 14 residues. Germline V lookup: CDR1 MNHEY, CDR2 SVGAGI. V lost 6 bases, J lost 3 bases, and 14 bases lay in between. This CDR3 is CASSKKEAHYGYTF. CDR3 sequence (DNA): TGTGCCAGCAGCAAGAAGGAGGCTCACTATGGCTACACCTTC.

Note on this clone: This sample also contains other DNA sequences that code for the same CDR3. The chain uses TRBV5-1 and TRBJ2-2; D gene unclear. The CDR3 covers 13 residues. V lost 0 bases and J lost 4, with 4 bases in between. CDR1 is SGHRS, CDR2 YFSETQ, per germline. CDR3 loop: CASSLGSTGELFF. CDR3 DNA: TGCGCCAGCAGCTTGGGGAGCACCGGGGAGCTGTTTTTT. The full variable domain, its missing parts supplied by reference TRBV5-1 and TRBJ2-2, is KAGVTQTPRYLIKTRGQQVTLSCSPISGHRSVSWYQQTPGQGLQFLFEYFSETQRNKGNFPGRFSGRQFSNSRSEMNVSTLELGDSALYLCASSLGSTGELFFGEGSRLTVL.

The V gene is TRBV28, the J gene TRBJ2-1, with 10 nucleotides matching TRBD1. The junction had 7 bases not matched to a gene; V was cut back by 10 bases and J by 7 bases. This CDR3 has 13 amino acids. CDR1 is MDHEN, CDR2 SYDVKM, per germline. CDR3 residues: CATGDRGRNEQFF. The DNA for the CDR3 is TGTGCCACAGGGGACAGGGGTCGAAATGAGCAGTTCTTC.

This sequence joins TRBV4-3 and TRBJ1-4, with 7 bases lining up with TRBD1. J lost 8 bases, V lost 0 bases, and 6 bases had no gene match. The CDR3 has 15 residues. Germline V gene sequence: CDR1 LGHNA, CDR2 YSLEER. This CDR3 is CASSQDRGVREKLFF. CDR3 sequence (DNA): TGCGCCAGCAGCCAAGACAGGGGGGTTAGGGAAAAACTGTTTTTT.

Concerning this clone: The same CDR3 can be traced to other DNA sequences in this sample. The gene calls are TRBV6-6 and TRBJ1-2, with D perhaps matching TRBD1 (5 bases). The germline gives CDR1 MNHNY, CDR2 SVGAGI (reference sequence). V was clipped by 2 bases and J by 0 bases, with 7 bases between them. The CDR3 runs to 14 residues. CDR3 coding DNA: TGTGCCAGCAGTTACGGGGGGGCTAACTATGGCTACACCTTC. Protein product: CASSYGGANYGYTF.

V is TRBV11-1 and J is TRBJ2-1; D gene ambiguous. V lost 0 bases, J lost 10 bases, and 13 bases lay in between. The germline V gene encodes CDR1 SGHAT and CDR2 FQDESV (reference sequence). The CDR3 runs to 14 residues. The CDR3 reads CASSLAREWYEQFF. In nucleotides, the CDR3 is TGTGCCAGCAGCTTAGCGCGCGAGTGGTACGAGCAGTTCTTC.

The chain joins TRBV29-1 to TRBJ1-2, with TRBD1 as a possible D gene (6 bases). Per the germline V gene, CDR1 is SQVTM and CDR2 is ANQGSEA. CDR3 length equals 12 residues. The V gene lost 6 bases and the J gene lost 7 bases, with 15 bases spanning the gap. CDR3 sequence (DNA): TGCAGCGTCCAAAAAACAGGGTCTGGCTACACCTTC. It codes for CSVQKTGSGYTF.

This sequence joins TRBV4-2 and TRBJ2-3; weak D call: TRBD2 (6 bases). Germline V gives CDR1 LGHNA, CDR2 YNFKEQ. V gave up 0 bases and J gave up 0 bases, with 16 bases separating them. The CDR3 contains 18 residues. The CDR3 DNA reads as TGTGCCAGCAGCCAAGATGGGGAGGACACCTCAAGCACAGATACGCAGTATTTT. This encodes CASSQDGEDTSSTDTQYF.

This chain connects TRBV18 to TRBJ2-1; D is uncertain. The CDR3 extends over 11 amino acids. Trimming cost V 6 bases and J 5 bases, with 5 bases left between them. Germline CDR1 and CDR2: KGHSH and LQKENI. CDR3 DNA sequence: TGTGCCAGCTCGTACAACAATGAGCAGTTCTTC. This codes for CASSYNNEQFF.

V usage is TRBV15 and J usage is TRBJ2-7; 10 nucleotides align to TRBD1. Germline CDR1 LNHNV, CDR2 YYDKDF (reference sequence). Trimming cost V 2 bases and J 1 base; bases outside gene matches: 11. The CDR3 sequence is 18 residues long. CDR3 nucleotide sequence: TGTGCCACCAGCAGATCACGGCAGGGGGACAGGGGTTCCTACGAGCAGTACTTC. Amino acids: CATSRSRQGDRGSYEQYF.

The chain carries TRBV18 and TRBJ2-5, with D maybe TRBD2 (5 bases). The CDR3 runs 15 residues. Germline V gene data show CDR1 as KGHSH and CDR2 as LQKENI. The V end was cut by 0 bases, the J end by 1 base, with 9 bases between. This CDR3 is CASSPPEEVQETQYF. For the CDR3, the DNA is TGTGCCAGCTCACCACCGGAGGAGGTCCAAGAGACCCAGTACTTC. The complete variable domain, with remaining parts taken from reference TRBV18 and TRBJ2-5, reads NAGVMQNPRHLVRRRGQEARLRCSPMKGHSHVYWYRQLPEEGLKFMVYLQKENIIDESGMPKERFSAEFPKEGPSILRIQQVVRGDSAAYFCASSPPEEVQETQYFGPGTRLLVL.

On this clone: Distinct nucleotide sequences in the sample also encode this CDR3. The J gene is TRBJ1-1, the V gene TRBV28; D is perhaps TRBD1 (5 bases). Trimming took 4 bases from V and 5 from J, leaving 8 bases between them. This CDR3 contains 12 residues. Germline V CDR1 and CDR2: MDHEN, SYDVKM. CDR3 loop: CASSSGVTEAFF. CDR3 bases: TGTGCCAGCAGTTCGGGGGTGACTGAAGCTTTCTTT.

This clone was counted only a few times. The gene calls are TRBV9 and TRBJ2-1; 8 bases are shared with TRBD2. Germline lookup yields CDR1 SGDLS and CDR2 YYNGEE. This CDR3 is built from 16 residues. Losses at the gene ends were 0 bases for V and 9 bases for J; bases not matched to a gene: 11. CDR3 DNA: TGTGCCAGCAGCGTAGACTTCCGGGAGGGCTTCCGTGAGCAGTTCTTC. It specifies CASSVDFREGFREQFF.

The chain couples TRBV2 to TRBJ1-4, with D maybe TRBD1 (5 bases). The germline V gene has CDR1 SNHLY and CDR2 FYNNEI. The CDR3 runs 12 residues. Trimming shortened V by 9 bases and J by 5 bases, and 10 bases separated the two germline ends. CDR3 DNA sequence: TGTGCCAGTTCGACAGAGAATGAAAAACTGTTTTTT. It yields the protein CASSTENEKLFF.

The chain links TRBV5-1 to TRBJ2-2; the D is unclear. This CDR3 has 13 amino acids. Trimming left V 5 bases short and J 1 base short, with 6 bases between. Germline V gene lookup returns CDR1 SGHRS and CDR2 YFSETQ. The DNA for the CDR3 is TGCGCCAGCAGGCGCGGGAACACCGGGGAGCTGTTTTTT. Translation: CASRRGNTGELFF.

Turning to this clone: In the same sample, other DNA sequences code for this CDR3. J is TRBJ2-3 and V is TRBV18; D is undetermined. V lost 2 bases and J lost 3, with 9 bases in between. Looked up from germline, CDR1 is KGHSH and CDR2 is LQKENI. The CDR3 runs 14 residues. CDR3 in DNA: TGTGCCAGCTCACCAGGCCTTCAGACAGATACGCAGTATTTT. Encoded protein: CASSPGLQTDTQYF.